A selection of T cell receptor beta chains follows, all from one sample in a study of cytomegalovirus exposure and HLA in healthy donors. The repertoire was sequenced with immunoSEQ multiplex PCR; TCRdb's copy has only in-frame clones and lacks some. The sample has 100,000 or so clones, more than 55% seen once. Input material: PBMCs. The receptor source for this set is a woman under 40 in good health and CMV-seropositive. Both conserved end residues are part of each CDR3. The D gene is left open where the match is weak. Some rows mark clone size as missing; the rest say once, few, many or name a class of expanded clone.

v_gene,d_gene,j_gene,abundance,CDR3nt,CDR3aa
TRBV6-1,TRBD1,TRBJ2-3,NA,TGTGCCAGCACCCTGACAGGGTTCACAGATACGCAGTATTTT,CASTLTGFTDTQYF
TRBV2,NA,TRBJ1-3,NA,TGTGCCAGCAGTGTACAGGGAGACACCATATATTTT,CASSVQGDTIYF
TRBV6-4,TRBD2,TRBJ2-2,once,TGTGCCAGCAGCGTCTCGGACCGAGCGGGGGTGATCGACGGGGAGCTGTTTTTT,CASSVSDRAGVIDGELFF
TRBV6-5,TRBD1,TRBJ2-7,NA,TGTGCCAGCAGGACAGGGTCGGCCTCCTACGAGCAGTACTTC,CASRTGSASYEQYF
TRBV10-3,TRBD1,TRBJ1-5,NA,TGTGCCATCAGTGAGTCCCTGGGACAGGGGAAGGCACAGCCCCAGCATTTT,CAISESLGQGKAQPQHF
TRBV27,NA,TRBJ2-6,NA,TGTGCCAGCATGTCGGTTGGTGGGGCCAACGTCCTGACTTTC,CASMSVGGANVLTF
TRBV4-1,NA,TRBJ1-5,few,TGCGCCAGCAGCCAAGGCGGGGGGCCAGGACAGCCCCAGCATTTT,CASSQGGGPGQPQHF
TRBV4-3,NA,TRBJ1-1,NA,TGCGCCAGCAGCCAAGAAATTCGCGGTGGCAGAAACACTGAAGCTTTCTTT,CASSQEIRGGRNTEAFF
TRBV2,TRBD1,TRBJ2-7,NA,TGTGCCAGCAGATGGACAGGCCCCCCCTACGAGCAGTACTTC,CASRWTGPPYEQYF
TRBV7-8,NA,TRBJ1-2,few,TGTGCCAGCAGCCCTAGGGGGTCCGGGGCTAACTATGGCTACACCTTC,CASSPRGSGANYGYTF